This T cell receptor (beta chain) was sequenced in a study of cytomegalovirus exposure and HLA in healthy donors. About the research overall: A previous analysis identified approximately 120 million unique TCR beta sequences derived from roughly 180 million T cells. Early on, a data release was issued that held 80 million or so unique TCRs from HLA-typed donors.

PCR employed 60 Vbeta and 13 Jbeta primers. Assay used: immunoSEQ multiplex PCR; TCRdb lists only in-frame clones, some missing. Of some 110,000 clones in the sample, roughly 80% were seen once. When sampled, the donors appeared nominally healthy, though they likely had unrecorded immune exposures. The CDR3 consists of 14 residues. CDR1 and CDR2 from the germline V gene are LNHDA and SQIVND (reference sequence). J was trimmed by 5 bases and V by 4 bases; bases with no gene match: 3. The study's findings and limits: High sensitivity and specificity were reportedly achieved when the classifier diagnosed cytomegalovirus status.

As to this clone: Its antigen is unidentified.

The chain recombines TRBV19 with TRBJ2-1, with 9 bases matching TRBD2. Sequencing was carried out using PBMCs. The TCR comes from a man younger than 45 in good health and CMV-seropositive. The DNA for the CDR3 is TGTGCCAGTAGTAGACTAGCGGAGGACAATGAGCAGTTCTTC. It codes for CASSRLAEDNEQFF.